This T cell receptor beta chain was captured in a study of T cell changes during pregnancy in multiple sclerosis. The assay was immunoSEQ multiplex PCR, and TCRdb's table has in-frame clones only and misses some. The data contain some 44,000 clones, 90% of them singletons. CDR1 and CDR2 (germline): MDHEN, SYDVKM. The CDR3 is made up of 16 amino acids. Deletions cut 5 bases from V and 1 base from J, with 17 bases between. Sample: CD4+ T cells from peripheral blood mononuclear cells, taken before pregnancy. The origin of this receptor is a female donor with multiple sclerosis, enrolled in a pregnancy study. V gene TRBV28 combines with J gene TRBJ1-1, with D possibly being TRBD1 (5 bases). This chain's CDR3 is CASSVARLGGNTEAFF. The CDR3, as DNA: TGTGCCAGCAGTGTGGCTCGGCTCGGGGGGAACACTGAAGCTTTCTTT.